Presented here are 27 T cell receptor beta chains from one specimen sequenced in a study of CD8+CD57+ T cells in acquired aplastic anemia. All patients picked for sequencing had shown, by flow cytometry, an expansion of CD8+CD57+ cells. It was genomic DNA that served as the template for profiling TCR beta VDJ and CDR3. TCRdb reanalysed the reads using MiXCR and keeps one entry per CDR3 protein. The sample lists approximately 57,000 distinct CDR3 sequences; approximately 50% were seen once. The material sequenced was sorted CD4+, CD8+, or CD8+CD57+ T cells (not recorded which) from PBMCs. The receptors originated from a human donor with aplastic anemia.

The chain joins TRBV10-1 to TRBJ1-2, with D possibly matching TRBD1 (5 bases). Trimming stripped 2 bases from V and 6 bases from J, with 16 bases between. In germline, CDR1 is WNHNN, CDR2 SYGVQD (reference sequence). The CDR3 runs to 15 residues. The CDR3 sequence: CASSEVSSGAHGYTF. The DNA for the CDR3 is TGCGCCAGCAGTGAGGTTTCCAGCGGGGCGCATGGCTACACCTTC.

The chain uses TRBV6-1 and TRBJ2-7; TRBD1 matches at 12 bases. Germline V gives CDR1 MNHNS, CDR2 SASEGT. The CDR3 consists of 16 residues. With 2 bases clipped from V and 6 bases from J, the junction kept 8 bases outside the gene matches. CDR3 in DNA: TGTGCCAGCAGTGAAACCGCCGGGACAGGGGGCTTCGAGCAGTACTTC. Translation: CASSETAGTGGFEQYF.

This clonotype was seen ten or more times. The V and J genes are TRBV7-8 and TRBJ1-6; no clear D. Germline V gene lookup returns CDR1 SGHVS and CDR2 FQNEAQ. V was clipped by 8 bases and J by 0 bases, with 14 bases between them. This CDR3 contains 16 residues. CDR3 bases: TGTGCCAGCGCCAAGGGCGCACACTCCTATAATTCACCCCTCCACTTT. Its protein product is CASAKGAHSYNSPLHF. The variable domain in full, completed from reference TRBV7-8 and TRBJ1-6, reads GAGVSQSPRYKVAKRGQDVALRCDPISGHVSLFWYQQALGQGPEFLTYFQNEAQLDKSGLPSDRFFAERPEGSVSTLKIQRTQQEDSAVYLCASAKGAHSYNSPLHFGNGTRLTVT.

This chain uses TRBV3-1 with TRBJ2-7, with a possible D match to TRBD2 (6 bases). Trimming took off 4 bases at V and 2 bases at J, with 15 bases between the two ends. CDR1 is LGHDT and CDR2 is YNNKEL in the germline V gene (reference sequence). CDR3 length: 15 amino acids. The CDR3 nucleotides are TGTGCCAGCAGCCCGGGGAGGACCAGTACCTACGAGCAGTACTTC. Amino acid sequence: CASSPGRTSTYEQYF.

This clonotype was detected many times. V gene TRBV4-2 combines with J gene TRBJ1-2, with TRBD1 as a possible D gene (5 bases). Trimming cost V 0 bases and J 8 bases, with 13 bases left between them. Per the germline V gene, CDR1 is LGHNA and CDR2 is YNFKEQ. This CDR3 comprises 14 residues. The CDR3 DNA is TGTGCCAGCAGCCAAGACGGGACGGCCAACGGCTACACCTTC. Translating gives CASSQDGTANGYTF.

This clonotype appeared many times. Here the CDR3 DNA reads TGCAGCGGGACTAGTGAGGAAGATACGCAGTATTTT. This gives the protein CSGTSEEDTQYF. The chain uses TRBV29-1 and TRBJ2-3; TRBD2 matches 7 bases. Germline CDR1 SQVTM, CDR2 ANQGSEA. V gave up 7 bases and J gave up 5 bases; unmatched junction bases: 6. This CDR3 is built from 12 residues.

This clonotype was counted many times. J is TRBJ2-2 and V is TRBV25-1; no reliable D call. CDR3 length: 14 residues. The V gene lost 4 bases and the J gene lost 5 bases, with 11 bases spanning the gap. Germline-derived CDR1 and CDR2 are MGHDK and SYGVNS. The chain's CDR3 is CASSVMAETGELFF. The CDR3 nucleotides are TGTGCCAGCAGTGTAATGGCAGAGACCGGGGAGCTGTTTTTT.

V and J are TRBV12-3 or TRBV12-4 and TRBJ1-3; D perhaps matches TRBD1 (5 bases). The CDR3 length is 15 residues. The ends were cut back, 3 bases at V and 2 bases at J, with 11 bases in the middle. The CDR3 sequence: CASSFNVGAGNTIYF. The CDR3, as DNA: TGTGCCAGCAGTTTTAATGTAGGGGCTGGAAACACCATATATTTT.

The sample holds many counts of this clonotype. The V and J genes are TRBV20-1 and TRBJ1-1; a weak D match, TRBD1 (5 bases). This CDR3 region has 12 residues. The germline V gene has CDR1 DFQATT and CDR2 SNEGSKA (reference sequence). Between the trimmed V and J ends, which lost 5 bases and 6 bases, there was a span of 13 bases. The CDR3 sequence is CSAPRGGSEAFF. As DNA, the CDR3 is TGCAGTGCTCCCCGGGGGGGTTCTGAAGCTTTCTTT.

This clonotype was recorded only once. The chain joins TRBV4-3 to TRBJ2-5; 9 nucleotides align to TRBD2. CDR1 LGHNA and CDR2 YSLEER come from the germline V gene. The CDR3 has 15 residues. V lost 3 bases to trimming and J lost 1 base; unmatched junction nucleotides: 3. Written as DNA, the CDR3 is TGCGCCAGCAGCCATGGGCGGGGGGGCCAAGAGACCCAGTACTTC. This encodes CASSHGRGGQETQYF.

In this sample, this clonotype turned up a few times. This chain joins TRBV5-3 and TRBJ2-5; TRBD2 agrees at 8 bases. TRBV5-3 is annotated as an ORF whose role is uncertain. The CDR3 is made up of 12 amino acids. V was pared by 8 bases and J by 4 bases, with 4 bases of the junction left unmatched. The CDR3 nucleotides are TGTGCCAGCAGCCGGGGGGGAGAGACCCAGTACTTC. Its translation: CASSRGGETQYF.

The V and J genes are TRBV7-2 and TRBJ2-1; no clear D gene. The CDR3 consists of 17 residues. The germline gives CDR1 SGHTA, CDR2 FQGNSA. V was trimmed by 0 bases and J by 5 bases, leaving 17 bases between them. The CDR3 nucleotides read TGTGCCAGCAGCTTAGCTAGGCTAGTCCCACGCAACAATGAGCAGTTCTTC. Its translation: CASSLARLVPRNNEQFF.

This clonotype was recorded many times. The chain has TRBV27 and TRBJ1-5; possible D gene TRBD1, 6 bases. This CDR3 contains 13 residues. CDR1 is MNHEY and CDR2 is SMNVEV in the germline V gene (reference sequence). V lost 6 bases and J lost 0, with 6 bases in between. CDR3 in amino acids: CASRDSSNQPQHF. CDR3 in DNA: TGTGCCAGCAGGGACAGTAGCAATCAGCCCCAGCATTTT.

This clonotype was recorded a few times. At one boundary the junction diverges from the germline segment, which might be a read error. This rearrangement joins TRBV29-1 to TRBJ2-7, with D maybe TRBD2 (6 bases). This CDR3 is built from 13 residues. Germline V gives CDR1 SQVTM, CDR2 ANQGSEA. The CDR3 DNA is TGCAGCGTTGAGCGGGGTAACGACCTCGAGCAGTACTTT. Its protein product is CSVERGNDLEQYF.

This clonotype has ten or more counts. The genes are TRBV5-6 and TRBJ1-1; TRBD1 matches at 7 bases. The CDR3 covers 14 residues. CDR1 SGHDT and CDR2 YYEEEE come from the germline V gene. Trimming cost V 4 bases and J 0 bases; bases outside gene matches: 3. CDR3 sequence reads: CASSQGQLNTEAFF. CDR3 in DNA: TGTGCCAGCAGCCAGGGACAGTTGAACACTGAAGCTTTCTTT.

This clonotype has a count of ten or more. This chain uses TRBV11-1 with TRBJ2-1; D gene unclear. The CDR3 contains 12 residues. The germline V gene encodes CDR1 SGHAT and CDR2 FQDESV (reference sequence). V was pared by 5 bases and J by 10 bases, with 12 bases between. The CDR3 here is CASSPTSREQFF. The CDR3 DNA is TGTGCCAGCAGCCCAACGTCCCGGGAGCAGTTCTTC.

With respect to this clonotype: A much larger clone differs from this one at a single base, so this may be a read error. V and J are TRBV27 and TRBJ1-5, with D tentatively TRBD1 (5 bases). CDR1 is MNHEY, CDR2 SMNVEV, per germline (reference sequence). This CDR3 spans 14 amino acids. In nucleotides, the CDR3 is TGTGACAGCAGTTTAGCGGGGGTCAATCAGCCCCAGCATTTT. Residues: CDSSLAGVNQPQHF.

This clonotype was recorded a few times. The junction shows a germline mismatch at one end, possibly a read error. The V gene is TRBV29-1, the J gene TRBJ1-2; D is undetermined. There are 11 residues in the CDR3. Germline loops: CDR1 SQVTM, CDR2 ANQGSEA. The DNA of the CDR3 is TGCAGCGTACCCGAGGCAGGACTTGTGCTGTTC. Translated: CSVPEAGLVLF.

The rearrangement uses TRBV4-3 and TRBJ1-2; D gene unclear. Germline CDR1 LGHNA, CDR2 YSLEER. V lost 11 bases, J lost 2 bases, and 24 bases lay in between. The CDR3 totals 16 residues. The CDR3 sequence is CAGNQGLHSPNYGYTF. CDR3 nucleotides: TGCGCCGGCAACCAAGGGCTGCACAGCCCCAACTATGGCTACACCTTC.

J is TRBJ1-2 and V is TRBV29-1; TRBD1 matches 7 bases. Looked up from germline, CDR1 is SQVTM and CDR2 is ANQGSEA. This CDR3 has 13 residues. The junction had 9 bases not matched to a gene; V was cut back by 8 bases and J by 3 bases. CDR3: CSPRTGPDYGYTF. In nucleotides, the CDR3 is TGCAGCCCCCGGACAGGCCCCGACTATGGCTACACCTTC.

A note on this clonotype: A much larger clone lies a single base off, so this may be a read error. The V call is TRBV13, the J call TRBJ2-7, with TRBD2 matching 7 bases. Germline V gene sequence: CDR1 PRHDT, CDR2 FYEKMQ (reference sequence). The CDR3 is 15 residues long. The CDR3 DNA reads as TGTGCCAGCAGCCCGACAAGCGGGGCCCCCTACGTGCAGTACTTC. Translated, it gives CASSPTSGAPYVQYF.

This chain's CDR3 is CASSLDPGVNGYTF. CDR3 sequence (DNA): TGCGCCAGCAGCTTGGATCCGGGGGTTAATGGCTACACCTTC. V and J are TRBV5-1 and TRBJ1-2; the D gene is possibly TRBD1 (5 bases). The germline V gene encodes CDR1 SGHRS and CDR2 YFSETQ. CDR3 size: 14 residues. Trimming stripped 0 bases from V and 6 bases from J, with 12 bases between.

The sample holds one count of this clonotype. A read error may account for a junction end that differs from germline. The CDR3 protein is CASTNGGGAYEQYF. In nucleotides, the CDR3 is TGCGCCAGCACAAACGGCGGGGGGGCCTACGAGCAGTACTTC. The chain carries TRBV7-6 and TRBJ2-7; 9 bases match TRBD2. Germline-derived CDR1 and CDR2 are SGHVS and FNYEAQ. The CDR3 has 14 amino acids.

The CDR3 is CASSTYPGGTEAFF. The CDR3 DNA reads as TGTGCCAGTAGTACCTACCCAGGGGGCACTGAAGCTTTCTTT. The chain links TRBV19 to TRBJ1-1; 7 bases line up with TRBD1. The V and J ends lost 4 bases and 4 bases, in that order; junction bases with no gene match: 6. The CDR3 consists of 14 residues. CDR1 is LNHDA and CDR2 is SQIVND in the germline V gene (reference sequence).

The chain has TRBV5-1 and TRBJ1-1, with 10 bases identical to TRBD1. The V and J ends lost 6 bases and 5 bases, in that order; junction bases with no gene match: 7. The CDR3 runs 14 residues. Per germline, CDR1 SGHRS and CDR2 YFSETQ. The DNA of the CDR3 is TGCGCCAGCACCCCGACAGGGGGCCAGACTGAAGCTTTCTTT. This encodes CASTPTGGQTEAFF.

Here the CDR3 DNA reads TGTGCCAGTAGTGGGTGGCGGGGGGGTCCCTACGAGCAGTACTTC. Amino acids: CASSGWRGGPYEQYF. The rearrangement links TRBV19 to TRBJ2-7; 9 nucleotides align to TRBD2. V gave up 5 bases and J gave up 2 bases; unmatched junction bases: 7. The CDR3 length is 15 residues. Germline V gene sequence: CDR1 LNHDA, CDR2 SQIVND (reference sequence).

This clonotype showed up just a few times. V gene TRBV15 combines with J gene TRBJ2-3; D gene unclear. The germline V gene encodes CDR1 LNHNV and CDR2 YYDKDF (reference sequence). This CDR3 has 13 residues. Trimming left V 3 bases short and J 6 bases short, with 10 bases between. Here the CDR3 DNA reads TGTGCCACCAGCAGTAAGGGTGGGGATACGCAGTATTTT. Translated, it gives CATSSKGGDTQYF.